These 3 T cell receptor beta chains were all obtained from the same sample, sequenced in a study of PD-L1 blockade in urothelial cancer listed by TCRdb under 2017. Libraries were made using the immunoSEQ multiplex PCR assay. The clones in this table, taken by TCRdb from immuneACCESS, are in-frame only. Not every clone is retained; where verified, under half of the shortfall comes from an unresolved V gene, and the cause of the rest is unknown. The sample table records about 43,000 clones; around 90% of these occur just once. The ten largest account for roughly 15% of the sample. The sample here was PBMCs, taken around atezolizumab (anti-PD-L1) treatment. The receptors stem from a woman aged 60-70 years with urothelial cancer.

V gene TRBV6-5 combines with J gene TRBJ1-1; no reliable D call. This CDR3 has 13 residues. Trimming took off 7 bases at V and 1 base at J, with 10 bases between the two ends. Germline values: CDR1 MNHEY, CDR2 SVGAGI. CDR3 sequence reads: CASNRGGNTEAFF. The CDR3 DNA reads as TGTGCCAGCAACCGGGGTGGGAACACTGAAGCTTTCTTT.

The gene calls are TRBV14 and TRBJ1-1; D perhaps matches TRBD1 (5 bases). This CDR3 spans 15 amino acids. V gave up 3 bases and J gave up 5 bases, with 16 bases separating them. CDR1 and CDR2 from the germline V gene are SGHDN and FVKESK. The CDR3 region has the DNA TGTGCCAGCAGCCACCCTCTAGGGGTAGGGACTGAAGCTTTCTTT. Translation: CASSHPLGVGTEAFF.

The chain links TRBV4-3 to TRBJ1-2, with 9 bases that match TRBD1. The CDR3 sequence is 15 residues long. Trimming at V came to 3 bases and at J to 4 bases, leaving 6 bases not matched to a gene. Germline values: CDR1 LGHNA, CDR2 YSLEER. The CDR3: CASSQEGQGFYGYTF. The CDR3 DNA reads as TGCGCCAGCAGCCAGGAAGGACAGGGGTTCTATGGCTACACCTTC.